The clone carrying this TCR beta chain was seen only a few times. The antigen is not known. CDR1 is SQVTM, CDR2 ANQGSEA, per germline. The CDR3 sequence is 10 residues long. Trimming removed 6 bases from V and 3 bases from J, with 5 bases in between. These data originate in a study of blood T cells in healthy people across ages. With a J-beta primer mix and a sample-barcoded 5' primer, a second PCR ran about 7 to 12 cycles. Each of the cDNA molecules was tagged by a template-switch adaptor with 12 random nucleotides. In TCRdb, the 5' RACE reads were re-called with MiXCR into one record per CDR3 protein. The data show fewer than 1,200,000 distinct CDR3 sequences, roughly 24% seen once. The study, taken as a whole, reports: Diversity of TCR beta correlated strongly with naive T cell percentage.

These data also featured in a second study, about T cells of mothers and their children. According to that study: Sequencing got over 10 million TCR beta CDR3 reads from each mother and roughly 3 million from each child. No clones detected were persistent microchimeric T cell clones.

The J gene is TRBJ1-1, the V gene TRBV29-1; no definite D call. The receptor was derived from a girl aged 2-10 years in good health. The sequencing input was blood. CDR3 sequence (DNA): TGCAGCGTAATTGACACTGAAGCTTTCTTT. Translation: CSVIDTEAFF.